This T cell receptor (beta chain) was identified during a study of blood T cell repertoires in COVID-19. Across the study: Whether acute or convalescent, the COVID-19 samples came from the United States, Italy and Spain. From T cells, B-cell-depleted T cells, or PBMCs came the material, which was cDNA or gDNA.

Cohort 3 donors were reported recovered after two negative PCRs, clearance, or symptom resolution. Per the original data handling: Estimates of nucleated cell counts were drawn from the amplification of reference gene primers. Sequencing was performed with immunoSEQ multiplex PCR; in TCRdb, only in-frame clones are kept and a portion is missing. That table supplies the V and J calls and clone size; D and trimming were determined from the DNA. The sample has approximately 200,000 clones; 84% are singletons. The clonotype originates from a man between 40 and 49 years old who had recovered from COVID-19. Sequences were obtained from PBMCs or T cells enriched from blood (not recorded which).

This CDR3 is CASREGTRRQYF. CDR3 DNA: TGTGCCAGCAGGGAGGGGACCCGGCGGCAGTATTTT. J is TRBJ2-3 and V is TRBV12-3 or TRBV12-4, with D tentatively TRBD2 (6 bases). This CDR3 spans 12 amino acids. V was cut by 6 bases and J by 11 bases, with 15 bases left in between.